This T cell receptor (beta chain) appears in the sequencing data of a study of Ad26.COV2.S vaccination and SARS-CoV-2 variants. Overall study context: A participant enrolled in the COV1001 Ad26.COV2.S trial arm provided the sample. Intramuscular Ad26.COV2.S doses were given once or twice, 56 days apart.

Treatment in this sample: roughly 18 received Ad26.COV2.S at low or high dose, single or two shots; about 5 received placebo; per-sample allocation not given. Day 63 after the first vaccine or placebo injection was the time point for sampling. Built on an Ad26 vector, the vaccine expressed Wuhan-strain SARS-CoV-2 spike. Only in-frame clones appear in the TCRdb table, and some are missing; sequencing was by immunoSEQ multiplex PCR. The sample has approximately 480,000 clones; around 85% are singletons. With regard to this clone: Its specificity is not known.

Study-level points and caveats: Total T cell responses, in the TCR breadth and depth analyses, may have been underestimated.

The CDR3 runs to 17 residues. Germline-derived CDR1 and CDR2 are LNHDA and SQIVND (reference sequence). The V and J ends lost 5 bases and 1 base, in that order; junction bases with no gene match: 11. This receptor was taken from a person between 18 and 65 years old who received the Ad26.COV2.S COVID-19 vaccine or a placebo. The sample here was peripheral blood, taken in a trial of Ad26.COV2.S vaccine versus placebo. The rearrangement links TRBV19 to TRBJ2-7, with TRBD1 matching over 10 bases. In DNA, the CDR3 is TGTGCCAGTAGTCCCCGACAGGGGGCGGCCTCATCCTACGAGCAGTACTTC. This translates into CASSPRQGAASSYEQYF.